This T cell receptor beta chain was sequenced in a study of molecular identifiers for immune sequencing clone quantification. This CDR3 comprises 16 residues. Germline trimming cut 6 bases from V and 1 base from J; bases unmatched to any gene: 13. Germline V lookup: CDR1 SGHRS, CDR2 YFSETQ. Preparation of the bulk TCR libraries relied on previously described methods and listed TCR primers. Each CDR3 protein is one row after TCRdb ran MiXCR on the PCR reads. The sample has under 800,000 distinct CDR3 sequences; over 25% are singletons. Sequencing libraries of naive CD8 cells derived from around 20,000 to 1,000,000 sorted cells with 10%, 30% or 50% RNA. The sample holds a few counts of this clonotype.

The chain is built from TRBV5-1 and TRBJ2-7, with 7 positions matching TRBD1. Sequenced sample: naive CD8+ T cells from blood, with Jurkat cell RNA spiked in. Subset meaning: FACS-sorted CD8+CD4-CCR7+CD45RA+ naive T cells. The receptor was derived from a human donor in good health. Some libraries in this study had Jurkat cell RNA spiked in. CDR3 amino acids: CASNPTSRDSSYEQYF. The CDR3 nucleotides read TGCGCCAGCAACCCGACGTCCCGGGACAGTTCCTACGAGCAGTACTTC.